The 30 T cell receptor beta chains presented below share a single source sample, sequenced in a study of blood T cell repertoires in COVID-19. Repertoires were generated with immunoSEQ multiplex PCR, while TCRdb's copy carries only in-frame clones and drops some. Of approximately 110,000 clones in the sample, roughly 85% were seen once. Sequencing was performed on peripheral blood. All receptors come from a man aged 40-49 years with acute or convalescent COVID-19.

The sample holds one count of this clone. The CDR3 protein is CASSARQAANEKLFF. DNA of the CDR3: TGTGCCAGCAGCGCCCGACAGGCGGCTAATGAAAAACTGTTTTTT. The chain links TRBV7-9 to TRBJ1-4, with D maybe TRBD1 (6 bases). This CDR3 has 15 amino acids. Germline CDR1 is SEHNR and CDR2 is FQNEAQ (reference sequence). Trimming shortened V by 5 bases and J by 3 bases, and 13 bases separated the two germline ends.

This clone was observed a handful of times. V and J are TRBV19 and TRBJ1-1; TRBD1 is a possible D gene (6 bases). The CDR3 totals 15 residues. Germline-derived CDR1 and CDR2 are LNHDA and SQIVND (reference sequence). V lost 6 bases and J 1 base, leaving 15 bases between the germline ends. CDR3 bases: TGTGCCAGTAGGAGAAGGGGGTTGGCGAACACTGAAGCTTTCTTT. It encodes CASRRRGLANTEAFF.

Written as DNA, the CDR3 is TGCAGCGTCGACGGACAGGGAGAGGCCTATGGCTACACCTTC. Its translation is CSVDGQGEAYGYTF. The V and J genes are TRBV29-1 and TRBJ1-2; 8 bases map to TRBD1. V lost 6 bases and J lost 4; bases outside the gene matches: 10. Germline V gives CDR1 SQVTM, CDR2 ANQGSEA. The CDR3 has 14 amino acids. Looking up the rest from reference TRBV29-1 and TRBJ1-2 gives the full variable domain: SAVISQKPSRDICQRGTSLTIQCQVDSQVTMMFWYRQQPGQSLTLIATANQGSEATYESGFVIDKFPISRPNLTFSTLTVSNMSPEDSSIYLCSVDGQGEAYGYTFGSGTRLTVV.

This clone showed up just once. CDR3 nucleotide sequence: TGTGCCACCAGCAGAGGCAACACAGGGATCAGTGAGCAGTTCTTC. Amino acid sequence: CATSRGNTGISEQFF. This sequence joins TRBV15 and TRBJ2-1, with a tentative D call TRBD1 (6 bases). V lost 1 base and J 9 bases, leaving 16 bases between the germline ends. The CDR3 length is 15 residues. CDR1 LNHNV and CDR2 YYDKDF come from the germline V gene (reference sequence).

The chain carries TRBV7-9 and TRBJ2-5, with TRBD2 matching over 12 bases. J was trimmed by 1 base and V by 6 bases; bases with no gene match: 9. The CDR3 has 17 residues. Per germline, CDR1 SEHNR and CDR2 FQNEAQ (reference sequence). The CDR3 sequence: CASRPRTSGAGQETQYF. The CDR3 nucleotides are TGTGCCAGCAGACCCCGGACTAGCGGGGCAGGCCAAGAGACCCAGTACTTC.

The V gene is TRBV18, the J gene TRBJ1-2, with 8 bases aligning to TRBD1. Germline V gene lookup returns CDR1 KGHSH and CDR2 LQKENI. The junction had 7 bases not matched to a gene; V was cut back by 4 bases and J by 6 bases. The CDR3 runs to 14 residues. CDR3 in amino acids: CASSLGMDRDGYTF. DNA for the CDR3: TGTGCCAGCTCACTGGGAATGGACAGGGATGGCTACACCTTC. Variable domain in full (rest from reference TRBV18 and TRBJ1-2): NAGVMQNPRHLVRRRGQEARLRCSPMKGHSHVYWYRQLPEEGLKFMVYLQKENIIDESGMPKERFSAEFPKEGPSILRIQQVVRGDSAAYFCASSLGMDRDGYTFGSGTRLTVV.

The chain carries TRBV18 and TRBJ2-1, with TRBD2 matching 16 bases. V lost 4 bases, J lost 7 bases, and 16 bases stayed unmatched. CDR1 KGHSH and CDR2 LQKENI come from the germline V gene. CDR3 length: 20 amino acids. The CDR3 loop reads CASSLTPGLAGGPGVNEQFF. The CDR3 bases are TGTGCCAGCTCACTGACCCCGGGACTAGCGGGAGGGCCGGGTGTGAATGAGCAGTTCTTC.

The rearrangement joins TRBV19 to TRBJ2-1, with a weak D call TRBD1 (5 bases). Trimming took off 3 bases at V and 8 bases at J, with 11 bases between the two ends. This CDR3 region has 13 residues. The V gene's germline CDR1 is LNHDA and CDR2 SQIVND (reference sequence). The CDR3, as DNA: TGTGCCAGTAGTATTTCCAGGGCCCATGAGCAGTTCTTC. Its translation is CASSISRAHEQFF.

This rearrangement joins TRBV7-9 to TRBJ1-1; 10 nucleotides agree with TRBD1. The CDR3 is 14 residues long. V lost 3 bases to trimming and J lost 10 bases; unmatched junction nucleotides: 8. Germline assignment: CDR1 SEHNR and CDR2 FQNEAQ (reference sequence). This chain's CDR3 is CASSLLGQGGVAFF. In DNA, the CDR3 is TGTGCCAGCAGCTTGTTAGGACAGGGGGGAGTAGCTTTCTTT.

The rearrangement uses TRBV2 and TRBJ2-3; a weak D match, TRBD2 (6 bases). The germline V and J ends were trimmed by 6 bases and 1 base, with 11 bases remaining between them. Per the germline V gene, CDR1 is SNHLY and CDR2 is FYNNEI. The CDR3 loop spans 14 amino acids. The CDR3 is CASSPGSGTDTQYF. The CDR3 DNA sequence: TGTGCCAGCAGCCCCGGGAGCGGCACAGATACGCAGTATTTT.

The chain has TRBV15 and TRBJ2-1, with a tentative D call TRBD2 (5 bases). Per the germline V gene, CDR1 is LNHNV and CDR2 is YYDKDF (reference sequence). V shed 0 bases and J shed 2 bases, with 11 bases lying between them. The CDR3 sequence is 16 residues long. CDR3: CATSRDPGITYNEQFF. In nucleotides, the CDR3 is TGTGCCACCAGCAGAGATCCGGGGATCACCTACAATGAGCAGTTCTTC.

The chain has TRBV6-6 and TRBJ2-1, with TRBD2 identical over 7 bases. The V segment lost 2 bases and the J segment 3 bases; nucleotides outside the gene matches: 7. The CDR3 contains 16 residues. The germline gives CDR1 MNHNY, CDR2 SVGAGI (reference sequence). CDR3 nucleotide sequence: TGTGCCAGCAGTTACGGTAGGGGAGGGTTCTACAATGAGCAGTTCTTC. Its protein product is CASSYGRGGFYNEQFF.

The chain recombines TRBV5-5 with TRBJ2-2; D is ambiguous. V shed 1 base and J shed 3 bases, with 16 bases lying between them. Germline-derived CDR1 and CDR2 are SGHKS and YYEKEE (reference sequence). The CDR3 runs 17 residues. CDR3 in amino acids: CASSLSWALRDTGELFF. For the CDR3, the DNA is TGTGCCAGCAGCTTGTCTTGGGCCCTTCGAGACACCGGGGAGCTGTTTTTT.

This chain connects TRBV28 to TRBJ2-7; maybe TRBD1 (5 bases). The CDR3 runs 15 residues. CDR1 and CDR2 from the germline V gene are MDHEN and SYDVKM. The V and J ends lost 6 bases and 3 bases respectively, with 18 bases between them. CDR3 region: CASRLEGVGRYEQYF. The CDR3 nucleotides are TGTGCCAGCAGACTCGAAGGGGTAGGGCGCTACGAGCAGTACTTC.

The chain carries TRBV5-1 and TRBJ2-1; 11 bases are shared with TRBD2. The CDR3 length is 15 residues. Unmatched junction bases numbered 6, after V lost 1 base and J lost 9 bases. Germline-derived CDR1 and CDR2 are SGHRS and YFSETQ. The CDR3 spells CASSLTSGGPSEQFF. The DNA of the CDR3 is TGCGCCAGCAGCTTGACTAGCGGGGGCCCCAGTGAGCAGTTCTTC.

This clone was seen only once. The chain has TRBV5-1 and TRBJ1-6; D might be TRBD1 (5 bases). CDR1 is SGHRS and CDR2 is YFSETQ in the germline V gene. The CDR3 covers 16 residues. Trimming removed 0 bases from V and 4 bases from J, with 11 bases in between. The CDR3 DNA follows: TGCGCCAGCAGCTTGGATGGGGCCGGATATAATTCACCCCTCCACTTT. This translates into CASSLDGAGYNSPLHF.

The chain links TRBV19 to TRBJ2-3; D is ambiguous. Trimming took 4 bases from V and 6 from J, leaving 8 bases between them. Germline CDR1 and CDR2: LNHDA and SQIVND (reference sequence). This CDR3 comprises 12 residues. The DNA of the CDR3 is TGTGCCAGTAGTAAAATTCGGGATACGCAGTATTTT. Residues: CASSKIRDTQYF. Variable domain in full (rest from reference TRBV19 and TRBJ2-3): DGGITQSPKYLFRKEGQNVTLSCEQNLNHDAMYWYRQDPGQGLRLIYYSQIVNDFQKGDIAEGYSVSREKKESFPLTVTSAQKNPTAFYLCASSKIRDTQYFGPGTRLTVL.

The V and J genes are TRBV4-1 and TRBJ1-4, with 7 bases identical to TRBD1. The trim removed 4 bases at V and 4 bases at J, leaving 6 bases unmatched. The CDR3 has 15 residues. The germline gives CDR1 MGHRA, CDR2 YSYEKL. CDR3 nucleotides: TGCGCCAGCAGCCGCAACAGGGGTGGTAATGAAAAACTGTTTTTT. It yields the protein CASSRNRGGNEKLFF.

The chain links TRBV4-2 to TRBJ1-1; unclear D gene. Germline CDR1 LGHNA, CDR2 YNFKEQ. The CDR3 sequence is 11 residues long. V was clipped by 1 base and J by 9 bases, with 6 bases between them. The DNA of the CDR3 is TGTGCCAGCAGCCAAGGTTGGCAAGCTTTCTTT. This codes for CASSQGWQAFF.

The J gene is TRBJ1-1, the V gene TRBV7-9; D is ambiguous. Trimming stripped 1 base from V and 4 bases from J, with 4 bases between. Germline loops: CDR1 SEHNR, CDR2 FQNEAQ (reference sequence). This CDR3 has 12 residues. As DNA, the CDR3 is TGTGCCAGCAGCTTAGGGAGCACTGAAGCTTTCTTT. Translating gives CASSLGSTEAFF. The full variable domain, its missing parts supplied by reference TRBV7-9 and TRBJ1-1, is DTGVSQNPRHKITKRGQNVTFRCDPISEHNRLYWYRQTLGQGPEFLTYFQNEAQLEKSRLLSDRFSAERPKGSFSTLEIQRTEQGDSAMYLCASSLGSTEAFFGQGTRLTVV.

The rearrangement uses TRBV6-2 or TRBV6-3 and TRBJ1-2; tentative D call: TRBD1 (6 bases). Germline V gene sequence: CDR1 MNHEY, CDR2 SVGEGT. V was trimmed by 6 bases and J by 4 bases, leaving 15 bases between them. The CDR3 runs 14 residues. CDR3 nucleotides: TGTGCCAGCAGCCCACAGGGCTTTGGCTATGGCTACACCTTC. Its protein product is CASSPQGFGYGYTF.

This clone has only a few counts. The rearrangement joins TRBV2 to TRBJ2-1; D is unresolved. The CDR3 extends over 15 amino acids. Germline CDR1 reads SNHLY; CDR2 reads FYNNEI. Trimming cost V 1 base and J 0 bases, with 7 bases left between them. Here the CDR3 DNA reads TGTGCCAGCAGTGAAGAGTTTAGCTCCTACAATGAGCAGTTCTTC. Translated: CASSEEFSSYNEQFF.

The DNA for the CDR3 is TGTGCCAGCAGTTCCCAAGGGGCGAGCTCCTACGAGCAGTACTTC. This sequence encodes CASSSQGASSYEQYF. This chain uses TRBV28 with TRBJ2-7; a weak D match, TRBD1 (5 bases). This CDR3 region has 15 residues. Trimming shortened V by 4 bases and J by 0 bases, and 13 bases separated the two germline ends. Germline V CDR1 and CDR2: MDHEN, SYDVKM.

This chain uses TRBV28 with TRBJ2-7, with a tentative D call TRBD1 (5 bases). This CDR3 region has 12 residues. CDR1 MDHEN and CDR2 SYDVKM come from the germline V gene. Trimming removed 5 bases at V and 8 bases at J, with 13 bases between. In nucleotides, the CDR3 is TGTGCCAGCAGTCCAGGGTCGCATAAGCAGTACTTC. Its protein is CASSPGSHKQYF.

This sequence joins TRBV10-1 and TRBJ2-7; 9 bases match TRBD1. Germline CDR1 WNHNN, CDR2 SYGVQD (reference sequence). V lost 6 bases, J lost 3 bases, and 12 bases stayed unmatched. The CDR3 runs 16 residues. The CDR3: CASSPSPGQGLYEQYF. The CDR3 coding sequence is TGCGCCAGCAGCCCTTCGCCGGGACAGGGACTCTACGAGCAGTACTTC.

The V call is TRBV4-3, the J call TRBJ2-5, with 7 nucleotides matching TRBD2. CDR1 is LGHNA, CDR2 YSLEER, per germline. The trim removed 2 bases at V and 2 bases at J, leaving 8 bases unmatched. The CDR3 length is 16 residues. CDR3 amino acids: CASSQTPGLQQETQYF. Here the CDR3 DNA reads TGCGCCAGCAGCCAAACCCCGGGACTACAACAAGAGACCCAGTACTTC.

The chain joins TRBV7-9 to TRBJ1-2; 9 positions agree with TRBD1. The germline V gene has CDR1 SEHNR and CDR2 FQNEAQ (reference sequence). Trimming cost V 6 bases and J 0 bases; bases outside gene matches: 5. The CDR3 consists of 15 residues. CDR3 loop: CASSYGTGTNYGYTF. Here the CDR3 DNA reads TGTGCCAGCAGTTACGGGACAGGGACTAACTATGGCTACACCTTC.

The chain employs TRBV7-6 and TRBJ2-7; TRBD2 aligns across 9 bases. CDR3 size: 13 residues. V shed 6 bases, J shed 4 bases, and the junction held 4 bases outside the gene matches. The germline V gene has CDR1 SGHVS and CDR2 FNYEAQ. The CDR3: CASREAGGYEQYF. CDR3 DNA: TGTGCCAGCAGAGAAGCGGGGGGATACGAGCAGTACTTC. Supplemented by reference TRBV7-6 and TRBJ2-7, the full variable domain reads GAGVSQSPRYKVTKRGQDVALRCDPISGHVSLYWYRQALGQGPEFLTYFNYEAQQDKSGLPNDRFSAERPEGSISTLTIQRTEQRDSAMYRCASREAGGYEQYFGPGTRLTVT.

The V and J genes are TRBV6-5 and TRBJ1-4; 7 bases match TRBD1. Germline CDR1 and CDR2: MNHEY and SVGAGI. The V segment lost 6 bases and the J segment 4 bases; nucleotides outside the gene matches: 5. The CDR3 spans 14 residues. The DNA for the CDR3 is TGTGCCAGCAGGTCCTGGGACAGTAATGAAAAACTGTTTTTT. It codes for CASRSWDSNEKLFF.

This chain joins TRBV27 and TRBJ2-6; 8 nucleotides align to TRBD1. With 5 bases clipped from V and 2 bases from J, the junction kept 8 bases outside the gene matches. CDR3 length: 17 amino acids. Germline V gene lookup returns CDR1 MNHEY and CDR2 SMNVEV (reference sequence). The CDR3 bases are TGTGCCAGCAGTCCGACAGGGGTCAGAACTGGGGCCAACGTCCTGACTTTC. The encoded protein is CASSPTGVRTGANVLTF.